A single sample is the source of the 23 T cell receptor beta chains below, sequenced in a study of T cell repertoires in aging, cancer and after chemotherapy. The template was genomic DNA from peripheral blood, not RNA. TRB rearrangements spanning V, D and J were amplified using mixed TRB-A/B primers. MiXCR, applied by TCRdb to the multiplex PCR reads, yields one record per CDR3 protein. Of 2,000 to 2,500 distinct CDR3 sequences in the sample, around 30% were seen once. The sample comprised blood. Source of these receptors: a human donor with a solid tumor.

The V call is TRBV14, the J call TRBJ1-2, with 9 nucleotides matching TRBD1. This CDR3 is built from 17 residues. Germline CDR1 and CDR2: SGHDN and FVKESK. V trimming: 4 bases; J trimming: 3 bases; junction bases outside the gene matches: 12. As DNA, the CDR3 is TGTGCCAGCAGCCCGTGGACAGGGGCCCTTTCCGACTATGGCTACACCTTC. Its protein is CASSPWTGALSDYGYTF. The full variable domain, its missing parts supplied by reference TRBV14 and TRBJ1-2, is EAGVTQFPSHSVIEKGQTVTLRCDPISGHDNLYWYRRVMGKEIKFLLHFVKESKQDESGMPNNRFLAERTGGTYSTLKVQPAELEDSGVYFCASSPWTGALSDYGYTFGSGTRLTVV.

This clonotype is labeled medium-sized (0.01 to 0.1%). V usage is TRBV19 and J usage is TRBJ2-1; 12 bases match TRBD2. With 4 bases clipped from V and 7 bases from J, the junction kept 11 bases outside the gene matches. The CDR3 contains 17 residues. Germline CDR1 is LNHDA and CDR2 is SQIVND (reference sequence). CDR3 in amino acids: CASSKGTGLAGLNEQFF. The DNA for the CDR3 is TGTGCCAGTAGTAAGGGCACGGGACTAGCGGGCTTGAATGAGCAGTTCTTC.

The CDR3 here is CSARGEWGRPTQETQYF. The CDR3 region has the DNA TGCAGTGCTAGGGGAGAGTGGGGCAGGCCCACTCAAGAGACCCAGTACTTC. The genes are TRBV20-1 and TRBJ2-5; the D gene could be TRBD1 or TRBD2 (5 bases each). V was clipped by 3 bases and J by 2 bases, with 22 bases between them. This CDR3 spans 17 amino acids. Germline V gene lookup returns CDR1 DFQATT and CDR2 SNEGSKA (reference sequence).

On this clonotype itself: A much larger clone is a single base away; this may be a read error. The genes are TRBV6-5 and TRBJ2-1, with D perhaps TRBD2 (5 bases). V lost 0 bases and J 3 bases, leaving 21 bases between the germline ends. CDR3 length equals 19 residues. Germline V gives CDR1 MNHEY, CDR2 SVGAGI. The CDR3 DNA sequence: TGTGCCAGCAGTTACTCGATCCCGGGATCGTCTAAGATCTACAATGAGCAGTTCTTC. This gives the protein CASSYSIPGSSKIYNEQFF.

CDR3 bases: TGTGCCAGCAGCCCCGGGCGGGGGGAATCTGGCTACACCTTC. Translated, it gives CASSPGRGESGYTF. The chain couples TRBV27 to TRBJ1-2; TRBD1 might be the D (5 bases). The CDR3 contains 14 residues. V lost 6 bases and J 7 bases, leaving 18 bases between the germline ends. Germline CDR1 is MNHEY and CDR2 is SMNVEV (reference sequence).

The chain combines TRBV7-3 with TRBJ2-2, with D perhaps TRBD2 (5 bases). V was shortened by 8 bases and J by 6 bases, with 10 bases between the two germline ends. Germline V lookup: CDR1 SGHTA, CDR2 FQGTGA. This CDR3 is 12 amino acids long. CDR3 amino acids: CASLAGPGELFF. CDR3 sequence (DNA): TGTGCCAGCCTAGCCGGTCCCGGGGAGCTGTTTTTT.

This clonotype was observed a handful of times. J is TRBJ2-1 and V is TRBV27, with TRBD2 identical over 11 bases. Germline assignment: CDR1 MNHEY and CDR2 SMNVEV (reference sequence). V lost 3 bases, J lost 6 bases, and 4 bases stayed unmatched. The CDR3 extends over 15 amino acids. The CDR3 loop is CASSLTSGVPNEQFF. CDR3 nucleotides: TGTGCCAGCAGTTTGACTAGCGGGGTCCCCAATGAGCAGTTCTTC.

This clonotype turned up a few times. This rearrangement joins TRBV15 to TRBJ2-7, with TRBD1 matching over 8 bases. The trim removed 3 bases at V and 4 bases at J, leaving 5 bases unmatched. The CDR3 consists of 14 residues. Germline V gene sequence: CDR1 LNHNV, CDR2 YYDKDF (reference sequence). The CDR3 sequence: CATSSPHRGYEQYF. The CDR3 DNA reads as TGTGCCACCAGCAGCCCCCACAGGGGGTACGAGCAGTACTTC.

V and J are TRBV20-1 and TRBJ1-1, with no clear D. CDR3 length: 13 amino acids. V was pared by 6 bases and J by 6 bases, with 17 bases between. From germline, CDR1 is DFQATT and CDR2 SNEGSKA (reference sequence). The CDR3 loop is CSASVPGRAEAFF. The CDR3 DNA follows: TGCAGTGCCTCTGTCCCGGGTCGGGCTGAAGCTTTCTTT.

In its sample, this clonotype was seen a few times. V is TRBV5-1 and J is TRBJ2-3; D may correspond to TRBD1 or TRBD2 (5 bases each). This CDR3 region has 15 residues. Germline V gene lookup returns CDR1 SGHRS and CDR2 YFSETQ. Trimming removed 4 bases from V and 2 bases from J, with 14 bases in between. The CDR3 DNA is TGCGCCAGCAGCACCGGGACCCGTGACACAGATACGCAGTATTTT. This encodes CASSTGTRDTDTQYF.

This clonotype was counted a few times. This rearrangement joins TRBV6-4 to TRBJ1-1; 8 bases fit TRBD1. This CDR3 region has 13 residues. The V segment lost 6 bases and the J segment 8 bases; nucleotides outside the gene matches: 8. CDR1 is MRHNA, CDR2 SNTAGT, per germline. The CDR3 nucleotides are TGTGCCAGCAGGATTGGACAGGGCGGAGAAGCTTTCTTT. Its protein is CASRIGQGGEAFF.

This clonotype was seen more than once but under ten times. V usage is TRBV20-1 and J usage is TRBJ2-3; 8 bases line up with TRBD2. The CDR3 loop spans 16 amino acids. V lost 8 bases, J lost 6 bases, and 19 bases stayed unmatched. Germline V gene sequence: CDR1 DFQATT, CDR2 SNEGSKA (reference sequence). For the CDR3, the DNA is TGCAGTCCCATCGGGGCCGCGGGGGGCGGAGGGGATACGCAGTATTTT. Its translation: CSPIGAAGGGGDTQYF.

The genes are TRBV5-5 and TRBJ1-2, with a tentative D call TRBD1 (5 bases). The CDR3 runs 14 residues. Germline assignment: CDR1 SGHKS and CDR2 YYEKEE (reference sequence). Trimming removed 5 bases at V and 3 bases at J, with 14 bases between. Here the CDR3 DNA reads TGTGCCAGCAGGGGGGGGAACTTCGACTATGGCTACACCTTC. Its protein is CASRGGNFDYGYTF.

V and J are TRBV7-9 and TRBJ1-1; unclear D gene. Trimming stripped 2 bases from V and 0 bases from J, with 10 bases between. CDR3 size: 15 residues. Germline V gene lookup returns CDR1 SEHNR and CDR2 FQNEAQ (reference sequence). The CDR3 here is CASSLSWVMNTEAFF. The CDR3 DNA follows: TGTGCCAGCAGCTTATCTTGGGTCATGAACACTGAAGCTTTCTTT.

This clonotype was counted only a few times. The chain has TRBV30 and TRBJ2-3; no firm D call. The germline V and J ends were trimmed by 3 bases and 4 bases, with 8 bases remaining between them. This CDR3 is 12 amino acids long. The germline gives CDR1 GTSNPN, CDR2 SVGIG (reference sequence). CDR3 nucleotides: TGTGCCTGGAGGGGTCTTCCAGATACGCAGTATTTT. Translating it yields CAWRGLPDTQYF.

This clonotype was found a few times. The rearrangement uses TRBV24-1 and TRBJ1-2; D is uncertain. CDR1 is KGHDR, CDR2 SFDVKD, per germline. V gave up 4 bases and J gave up 8 bases, with 13 bases separating them. This CDR3 comprises 13 residues. The DNA of the CDR3 is TGTGCCACCAGTGAGTCCCCCAGTTTCGGCTACACCTTC. Translation gives CATSESPSFGYTF.

This CDR3 reads CASSFRGVGAQHF. CDR3 sequence (DNA): TGCGCCAGCAGCTTTAGAGGAGTAGGGGCCCAGCATTTT. V gene TRBV5-1 combines with J gene TRBJ1-5; a possible D gene is TRBD1 (5 bases). This CDR3 is 13 amino acids long. The ends were cut back, 2 bases at V and 11 bases at J, with 14 bases in the middle. The germline gives CDR1 SGHRS, CDR2 YFSETQ.

By share, this clonotype ranks as large. The J gene is TRBJ1-2, the V gene TRBV29-1, with a weak D call TRBD1 (5 bases). CDR3 length: 13 residues. Germline values: CDR1 SQVTM, CDR2 ANQGSEA. The V end lost 4 bases, the J end lost 7 bases, and 16 bases lay between the germline ends. The CDR3 DNA reads TGCAGCGTTGGGTCGCTCAGGGAGAGTGGCTACACCTTC. This gives the protein CSVGSLRESGYTF.

By its share, this clonotype is medium-sized. The chain uses TRBV5-5 and TRBJ2-7; D call uncertain. Looked up from germline, CDR1 is SGHKS and CDR2 is YYEKEE (reference sequence). Between the trimmed V and J ends, which lost 0 bases and 1 base, there was a span of 8 bases. The CDR3 has 14 amino acids. CDR3 sequence (DNA): TGTGCCAGCAGCTTGGCCTTTTATTCCTACGAGCAGTACTTC. This encodes CASSLAFYSYEQYF.

The chain employs TRBV14 and TRBJ1-1; 7 bases map to TRBD1. With V trimmed by 4 bases and J by 1 base, 9 bases remained unmatched. Germline V gene sequence: CDR1 SGHDN, CDR2 FVKESK. The CDR3 length is 16 residues. The DNA for the CDR3 is TGTGCCAGCAGCCCTTGGACAGGCGTGAGGAACACTGAAGCTTTCTTT. This gives the protein CASSPWTGVRNTEAFF.

The V gene is TRBV5-1, the J gene TRBJ2-1; 8 bases are shared with TRBD2. The CDR3 runs 17 residues. V was pared by 4 bases and J by 8 bases, with 17 bases of the junction left unmatched. Germline V lookup: CDR1 SGHRS, CDR2 YFSETQ. The CDR3 nucleotides are TGCGCCAGCAGCCCGGAGGGCGGGGGGTTGGTTCTCGATGAGCAGTTCTTC. Translating gives CASSPEGGGLVLDEQFF.

This clonotype was seen a handful of times. J is TRBJ2-2 and V is TRBV6-6; 9 bases agree with TRBD2. The V gene's germline CDR1 is MNHNY and CDR2 SVGAGI (reference sequence). With 7 bases clipped from V and 5 bases from J, the junction kept 8 bases outside the gene matches. The CDR3 consists of 15 residues. This CDR3 reads CASNQAGGRTGELFF. The CDR3 DNA reads TGTGCCAGCAACCAAGCGGGGGGTAGAACCGGGGAGCTGTTTTTT.

As for this clonotype: Germline is not matched at one junction end, which may reflect a read error. CDR3 DNA sequence: TGTACCAGCAGCGAAACCGGGACTGGCCTCTACGAGCAGTACTTC. It yields the protein CTSSETGTGLYEQYF. The chain links TRBV27 to TRBJ2-7; maybe TRBD2 (6 bases). The CDR3 spans 15 residues. Germline V CDR1 and CDR2: MNHEY, SMNVEV (reference sequence).